What follows is one TCR beta chain and its context. As yet, its antigen is unknown. This entry comes from a study of T cells after posttransplantation cyclophosphamide. Study-wide results and limits: Later post-transplant blood repertoires were often dominated by donor CD8+ memory clones.

V was trimmed by 4 bases and J by 0 bases, leaving 14 bases between them. CDR3 length: 15 amino acids. Germline CDR1 reads SGHNT; CDR2 reads YYREEE (reference sequence). Repertoires were generated with immunoSEQ multiplex PCR, while TCRdb's copy carries only in-frame clones and drops some. The data show approximately 32,000 clones, with around nine tenths seen just once and more than 12% held by the top ten. The receptor's source is a woman between 40 and 55 years old with a blood cancer, CMV-positive, and with a related stem cell donor. The sequencing input was PBMCs. The chain recombines TRBV5-4 with TRBJ2-7; D may be TRBD2 (5 bases). The CDR3 protein is CASSQQLGSSYEQYF. Here the CDR3 DNA reads TGTGCCAGCAGCCAACAACTGGGGAGCTCCTACGAGCAGTACTTC.